This TCR beta chain was recorded in a study of cytomegalovirus exposure and HLA in healthy donors. Study-wide context: The approximately 110 validation repertoires, a later analysis reported, used the same platform as the 550 to 700 repertoires from the first cohort.

Using immunoSEQ multiplex PCR, the repertoire was profiled, and TCRdb retains in-frame clones only, with some absent. The sample holds some 70,000 clones, roughly 90% seen once. The V end lost 1 base, the J end lost 6 bases, and 13 bases lay between the germline ends. The CDR3 sequence is 13 residues long. The V gene's germline CDR1 is GTSNPN and CDR2 SVGIG (reference sequence). Whole-study findings and limits: Investigators reported 150 to 200 TCR beta chains as tied to cytomegalovirus.

A word on this clone: Its antigen is not identified.

The sample was PBMCs. The V gene is TRBV30, the J gene TRBJ2-7; maybe TRBD1 (5 bases). The clonotype was recovered from a woman between 18 and 29 years old in good health and CMV-seronegative. CDR3 coding DNA: TGTGCCTGGAGTGCAGACAGACGCCTCGAGCAGTACTTC. Translation gives CAWSADRRLEQYF.